Listed below are T cell receptor beta chains from one sample, sequenced in a study of memory CD4+ T cells and cytomegalovirus serostatus. The data were produced by immunoSEQ multiplex PCR, yet TCRdb's version contains in-frame clones alone and is incomplete. The table includes 52,000 or so clones, 70% to 80% detected once. Sequencing was performed on memory CD4+ T cells from blood. These receptors originate from an adult in good health and CMV-seronegative. Each CDR3 is given without its conserved first and last residue. Each record gives: J gene, clone size, V gene, CDR3 protein. Some rows have no size entry. The others give once, few or many, or a class for an expanded clone.

>TRBJ2-7|-|TRBV4-2
ASRQILGRNYEQY
>TRBJ2-7|few|TRBV2
ASSEGLPNSYEQY
>TRBJ1-4|-|TRBV7-2
ASSLGSTTNEKLF
>TRBJ2-5|-|TRBV7-9
ASSLRETAQETQY
>TRBJ2-7|-|TRBV6-6
ASRKRPGQGNDEQY
>TRBJ2-3|-|TRBV10-3
AISETILAGGTDTQY
>TRBJ2-1|few|TRBV10-3
AISATHRGIYNEQF
>TRBJ2-7|-|TRBV7-2
ASSLGGLAGDEQY
>TRBJ1-5|few|TRBV10-3
AISEVPGGRRNNNQPQH
>TRBJ1-5|-|TRBV19
ATRTGVSNQPQH
>TRBJ2-2|-|TRBV14
ASSLMQNTGELF
>TRBJ1-2|-|TRBV19
ASGRTGGADGYT
>TRBJ1-1|-|TRBV5-1
ASRLQGPLRTEAF
>TRBJ2-1|medium-sized|TRBV10-3
AIRTSGGNNEQF
>TRBJ1-1|-|TRBV6-1
ASSRTVGAEAF
>TRBJ2-7|-|TRBV7-9
ASSLTGTGDVY
>TRBJ1-2|few|TRBV28
ASSKDGLLYGYT
>TRBJ2-7|-|TRBV6-5
ASSYAVTGLTYEQY